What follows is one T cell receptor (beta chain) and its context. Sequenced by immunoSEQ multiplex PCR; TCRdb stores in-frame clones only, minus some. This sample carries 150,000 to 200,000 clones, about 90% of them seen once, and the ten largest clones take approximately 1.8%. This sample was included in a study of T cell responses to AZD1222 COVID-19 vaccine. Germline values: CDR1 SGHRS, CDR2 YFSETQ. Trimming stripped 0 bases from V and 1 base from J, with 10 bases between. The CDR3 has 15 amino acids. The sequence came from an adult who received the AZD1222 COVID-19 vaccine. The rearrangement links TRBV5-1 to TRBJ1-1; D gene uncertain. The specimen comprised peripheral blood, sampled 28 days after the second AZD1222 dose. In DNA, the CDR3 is TGCGCCAGCAGCTTGGCCCACACGGGGAACACTGAAGCTTTCTTT. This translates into CASSLAHTGNTEAFF.